The source of this T cell receptor beta chain is a study of post-analysis software for immune sequencing data. Study-wide points: Five TRBV segments, TRBV5-6, TRBV5-1 and TRBV20-1 among them, were found more frequent in patients than controls.

This clonotype came up many times. Antigen unknown. V lost 8 bases, J lost 4 bases, and 17 bases lay in between. Germline V gives CDR1 MNHNY, CDR2 SVGAGI (reference sequence). The CDR3 spans 15 residues. Unique molecular identifiers tagged the TCR beta cDNA libraries. One entry per CDR3 protein results from TCRdb running MiXCR on the PCR reads. Of 700,000 to 800,000 distinct CDR3 sequences listed, less than 35% are singletons. This TCR was sampled from a girl under 18 with multiple sclerosis. The sample taken for sequencing was blood. The chain recombines TRBV6-6 with TRBJ1-4; D gene ambiguous. The CDR3 DNA reads TGTGCCAGCGCCTCCCGTGGTTCGGGTAATGAAAAACTGTTTTTT. It specifies CASASRGSGNEKLFF.